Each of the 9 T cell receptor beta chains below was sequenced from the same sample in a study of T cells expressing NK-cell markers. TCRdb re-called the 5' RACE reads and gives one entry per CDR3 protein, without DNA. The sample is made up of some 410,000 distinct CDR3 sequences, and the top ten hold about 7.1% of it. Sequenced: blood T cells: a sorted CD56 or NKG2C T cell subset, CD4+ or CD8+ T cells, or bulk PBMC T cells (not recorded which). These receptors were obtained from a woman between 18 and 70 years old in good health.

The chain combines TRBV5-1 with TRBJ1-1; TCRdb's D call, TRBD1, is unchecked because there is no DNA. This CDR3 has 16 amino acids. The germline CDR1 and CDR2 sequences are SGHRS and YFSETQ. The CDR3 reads CASSSPGRGGNTEAFF.

The CDR3 region is CASSFILAGGLLNTGELFF. J is TRBJ2-2 and V is TRBV11-2; as DNA is missing, the TRBD2 call by TCRdb cannot be tested. The CDR3 is made up of 19 amino acids. Germline V gene data show CDR1 as SGHAT and CDR2 as FQNNGV.

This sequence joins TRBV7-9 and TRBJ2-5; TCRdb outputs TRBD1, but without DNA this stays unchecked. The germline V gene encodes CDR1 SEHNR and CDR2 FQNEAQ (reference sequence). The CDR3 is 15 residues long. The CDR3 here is CASSLAGPTAETQYF.

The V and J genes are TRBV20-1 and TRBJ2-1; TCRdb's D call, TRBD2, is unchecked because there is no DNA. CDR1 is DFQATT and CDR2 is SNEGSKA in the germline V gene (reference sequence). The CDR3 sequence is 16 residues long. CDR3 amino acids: CSARDGGSLSYNEQFF.

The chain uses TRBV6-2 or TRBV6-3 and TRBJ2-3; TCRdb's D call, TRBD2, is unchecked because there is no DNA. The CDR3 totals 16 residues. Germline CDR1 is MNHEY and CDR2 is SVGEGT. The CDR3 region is CASSYGGGARTDTQYF.

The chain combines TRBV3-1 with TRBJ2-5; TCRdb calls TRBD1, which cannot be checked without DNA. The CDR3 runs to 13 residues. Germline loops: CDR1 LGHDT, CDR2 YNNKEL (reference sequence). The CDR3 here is CASSHRERETQYF.

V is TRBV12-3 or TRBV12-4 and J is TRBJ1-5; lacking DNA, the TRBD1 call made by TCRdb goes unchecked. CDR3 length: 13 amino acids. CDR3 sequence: CASSYLRDQPQHF.

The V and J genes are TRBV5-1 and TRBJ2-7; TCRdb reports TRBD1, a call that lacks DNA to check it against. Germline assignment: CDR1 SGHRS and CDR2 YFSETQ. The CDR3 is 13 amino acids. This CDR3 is CASGGTGPYEQYF.

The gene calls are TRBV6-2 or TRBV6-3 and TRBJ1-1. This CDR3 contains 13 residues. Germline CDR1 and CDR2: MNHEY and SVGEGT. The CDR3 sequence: CASSDARGTEAFF.